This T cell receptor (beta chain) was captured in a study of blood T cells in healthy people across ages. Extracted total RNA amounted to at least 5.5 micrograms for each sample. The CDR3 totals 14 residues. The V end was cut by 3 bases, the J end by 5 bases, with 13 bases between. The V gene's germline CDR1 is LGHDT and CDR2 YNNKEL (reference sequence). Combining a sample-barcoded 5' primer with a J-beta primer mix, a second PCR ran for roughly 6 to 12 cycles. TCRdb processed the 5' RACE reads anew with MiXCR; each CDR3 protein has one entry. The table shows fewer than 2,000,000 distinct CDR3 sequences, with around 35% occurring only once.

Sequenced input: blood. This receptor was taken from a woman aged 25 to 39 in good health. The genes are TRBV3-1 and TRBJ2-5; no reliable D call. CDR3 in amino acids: CASSQAAKRETQYF. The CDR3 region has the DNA TGTGCCAGCAGCCAGGCGGCGAAGAGGGAGACCCAGTACTTC.